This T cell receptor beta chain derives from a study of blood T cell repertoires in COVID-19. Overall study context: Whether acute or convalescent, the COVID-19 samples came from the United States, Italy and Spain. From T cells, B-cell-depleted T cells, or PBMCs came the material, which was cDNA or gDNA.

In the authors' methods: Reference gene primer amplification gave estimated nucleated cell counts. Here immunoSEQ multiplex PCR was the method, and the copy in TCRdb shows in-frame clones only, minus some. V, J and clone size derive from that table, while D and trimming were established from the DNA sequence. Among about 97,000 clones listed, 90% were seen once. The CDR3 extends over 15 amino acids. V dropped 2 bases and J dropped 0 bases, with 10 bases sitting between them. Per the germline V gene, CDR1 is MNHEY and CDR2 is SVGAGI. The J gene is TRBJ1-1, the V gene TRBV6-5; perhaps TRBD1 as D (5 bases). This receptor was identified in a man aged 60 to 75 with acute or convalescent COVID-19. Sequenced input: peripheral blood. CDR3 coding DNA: TGTGCCAGCAGTTACGGGGGGTCCATGAACACTGAAGCTTTCTTT. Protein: CASSYGGSMNTEAFF.